This T cell receptor (beta chain) was sequenced during a study of T-cell reconstitution after alpha-beta-depleted transplantation in children (dated by TCRdb to 2015 to 2016). About the investigation overall: Using TCR repertoire profiling, the study quantitatively followed how T-cell immune reconstitution unfolded in children after TCRalphabeta/CD19-depleted allogeneic hematopoietic cell transplantation.

From its cysteine to its phenylalanine, the CDR3 spans 13 amino acids. Just the 39-base CDR3 DNA is kept, in frame starting at base 1. CDR1 is given as MNHNY and CDR2 as SVGAGI, both from the germline V gene (reference sequence). Trimming at the junction amounts to 2 bases on V and 7 bases on J, and the germline ends lie 11 bases apart. Libraries were made using PCR. TCRdb shows the sequencer as Illumina HiSeq 2500. TCR libraries were prepared with molecular barcoding, using unique molecular identifiers to normalize TCRbeta repertoire quantification. TCRdb reran the public reads through fastp at Q25 and MiXCR, keeping productive beta chains. All rows with the same CDR3 protein become a single entry with the most common DNA and genes. Recorded for this sample are approximately 590,000 distinct CDR3 sequences; roughly a tenth of them occurred a single time. Roughly 4% of the sample comes from the top ten.

Remarks on this clonotype: The antigen it binds to is not known. No base qualities exist here, and no much larger clone lies one base off it.

The rearranged chain carries TRBV6-6 and TRBJ1-1; a confident D gene designation cannot be given. Sequences were derived from PBMCs from the stem cell graft donor, sampled from the stem cell graft. The clonotype originates from a human donor who donated a stem cell graft to a child with acute myeloid leukemia. The DNA sequence reads TGTGCCAGCAGTTACAGGGCACGAGTTGAAGCTTTCTTT. It codes for CASSYRARVEAFF.